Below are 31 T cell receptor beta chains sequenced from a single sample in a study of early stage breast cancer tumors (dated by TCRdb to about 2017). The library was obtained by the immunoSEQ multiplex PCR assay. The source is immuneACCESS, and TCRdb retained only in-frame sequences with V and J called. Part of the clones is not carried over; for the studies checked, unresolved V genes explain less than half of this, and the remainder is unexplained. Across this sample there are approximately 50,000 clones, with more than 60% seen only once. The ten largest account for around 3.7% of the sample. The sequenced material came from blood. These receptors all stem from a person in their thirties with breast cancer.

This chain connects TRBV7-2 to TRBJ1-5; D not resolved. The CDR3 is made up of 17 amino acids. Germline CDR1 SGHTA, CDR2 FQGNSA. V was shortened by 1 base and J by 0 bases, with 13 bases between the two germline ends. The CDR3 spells CASSLGVGQNSNQPQHF. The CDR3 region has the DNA TGTGCCAGCAGCTTAGGGGTTGGGCAGAATAGCAATCAGCCCCAGCATTTT. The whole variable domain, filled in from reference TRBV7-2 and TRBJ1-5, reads GAGVSQSPSNKVTEKGKDVELRCDPISGHTALYWYRQSLGQGLEFLIYFQGNSAPDKSGLPSDRFSAERTGGSVSTLTIQRTQQEDSAVYLCASSLGVGQNSNQPQHFGDGTRLSIL.

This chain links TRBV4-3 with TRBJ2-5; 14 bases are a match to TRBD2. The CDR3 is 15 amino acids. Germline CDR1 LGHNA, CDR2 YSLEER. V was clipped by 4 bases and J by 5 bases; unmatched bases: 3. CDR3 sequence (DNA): TGCGCCAGCAGCCTGGGACTAGCGGGAGCGGAGACCCAGTACTTC. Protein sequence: CASSLGLAGAETQYF.

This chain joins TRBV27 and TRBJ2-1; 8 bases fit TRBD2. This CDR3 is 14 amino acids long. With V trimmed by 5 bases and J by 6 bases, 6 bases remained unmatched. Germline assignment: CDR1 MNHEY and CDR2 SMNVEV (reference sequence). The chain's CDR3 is CASSLGRGGNEQFF. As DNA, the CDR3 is TGTGCCAGCAGTCTCGGACGGGGGGGCAATGAGCAGTTCTTC.

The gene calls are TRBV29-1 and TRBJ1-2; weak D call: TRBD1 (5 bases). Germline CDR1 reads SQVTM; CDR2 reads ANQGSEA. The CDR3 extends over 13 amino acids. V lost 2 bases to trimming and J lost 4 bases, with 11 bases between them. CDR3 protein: CSVETRTSYGYTF. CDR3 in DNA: TGCAGCGTTGAAACCCGGACATCCTATGGCTACACCTTC.

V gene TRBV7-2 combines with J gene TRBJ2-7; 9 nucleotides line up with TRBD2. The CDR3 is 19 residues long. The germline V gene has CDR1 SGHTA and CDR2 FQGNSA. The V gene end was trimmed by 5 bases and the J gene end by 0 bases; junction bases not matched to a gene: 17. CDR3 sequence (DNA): TGTGCCAGCAGCCAAACAATTACCACCGGACTAGCGTTCTCCTACGAGCAGTACTTC. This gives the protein CASSQTITTGLAFSYEQYF.

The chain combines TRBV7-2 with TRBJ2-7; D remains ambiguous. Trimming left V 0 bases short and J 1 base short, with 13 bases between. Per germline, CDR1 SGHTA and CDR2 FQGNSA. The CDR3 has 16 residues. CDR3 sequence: CASSLAHILGSYEQYF. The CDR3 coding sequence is TGTGCCAGCAGCTTAGCCCACATTTTGGGGTCCTACGAGCAGTACTTC.

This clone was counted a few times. CDR3 coding DNA: TGTGCCAGCTCACCAGGTATTAGCAATCAGCCCCAGCATTTT. Its translation: CASSPGISNQPQHF. V gene TRBV18 combines with J gene TRBJ1-5; D unclear. In germline, CDR1 is KGHSH, CDR2 LQKENI. The CDR3 totals 14 residues. Trimming removed 2 bases at V and 0 bases at J, with 5 bases between.

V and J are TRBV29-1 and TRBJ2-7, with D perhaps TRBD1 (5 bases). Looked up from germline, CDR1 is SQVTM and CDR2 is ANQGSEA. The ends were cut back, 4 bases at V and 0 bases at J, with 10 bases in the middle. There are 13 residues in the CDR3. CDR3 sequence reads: CSVVVTASYEQYF. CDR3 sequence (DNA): TGCAGCGTTGTGGTGACAGCCTCCTACGAGCAGTACTTC.

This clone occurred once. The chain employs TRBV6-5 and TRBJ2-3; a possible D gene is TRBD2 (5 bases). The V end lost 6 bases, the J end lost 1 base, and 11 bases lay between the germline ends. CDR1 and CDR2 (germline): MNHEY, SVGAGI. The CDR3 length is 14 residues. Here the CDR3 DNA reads TGTGCCAGCAGCCGAGCGGTGCGCACAGATACGCAGTATTTT. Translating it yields CASSRAVRTDTQYF.

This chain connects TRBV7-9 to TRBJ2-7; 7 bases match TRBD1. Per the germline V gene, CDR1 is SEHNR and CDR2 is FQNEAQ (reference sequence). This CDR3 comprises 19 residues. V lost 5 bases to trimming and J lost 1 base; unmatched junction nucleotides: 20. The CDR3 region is CASSPLTVTGPTVSYEQYF. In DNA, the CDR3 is TGTGCCAGCAGCCCCCTTACTGTGACAGGGCCCACCGTATCCTACGAGCAGTACTTC.

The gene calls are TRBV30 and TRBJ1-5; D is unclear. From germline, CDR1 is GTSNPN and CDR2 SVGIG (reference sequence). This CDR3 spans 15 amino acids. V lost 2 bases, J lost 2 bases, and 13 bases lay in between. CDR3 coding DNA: TGTGCCTGGAGTCCCACCGCCGGCGGCAATCAGCCCCAGCATTTT. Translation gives CAWSPTAGGNQPQHF.

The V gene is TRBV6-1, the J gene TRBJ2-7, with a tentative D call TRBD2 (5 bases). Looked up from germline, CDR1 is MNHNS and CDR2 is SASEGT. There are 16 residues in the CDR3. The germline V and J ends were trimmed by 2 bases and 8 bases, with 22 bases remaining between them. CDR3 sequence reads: CASSEFTGNPYSQQYF. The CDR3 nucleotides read TGTGCCAGCAGTGAATTTACGGGGAACCCCTATAGTCAGCAGTACTTC.

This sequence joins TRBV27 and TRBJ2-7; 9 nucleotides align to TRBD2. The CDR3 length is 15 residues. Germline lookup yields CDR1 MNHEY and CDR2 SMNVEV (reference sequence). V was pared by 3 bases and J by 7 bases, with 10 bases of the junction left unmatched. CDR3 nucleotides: TGTGCCAGCAGTTTCTTAGCGGGAGCGGGGTCTGAGCAGTACTTC. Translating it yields CASSFLAGAGSEQYF.

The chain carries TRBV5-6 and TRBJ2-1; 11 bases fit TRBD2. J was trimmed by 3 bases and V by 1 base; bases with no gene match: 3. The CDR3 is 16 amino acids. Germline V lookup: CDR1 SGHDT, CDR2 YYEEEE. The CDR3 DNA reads TGTGCCAGCAGCTTGTACCTAGCGGGGGGCTACAATGAGCAGTTCTTC. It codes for CASSLYLAGGYNEQFF.

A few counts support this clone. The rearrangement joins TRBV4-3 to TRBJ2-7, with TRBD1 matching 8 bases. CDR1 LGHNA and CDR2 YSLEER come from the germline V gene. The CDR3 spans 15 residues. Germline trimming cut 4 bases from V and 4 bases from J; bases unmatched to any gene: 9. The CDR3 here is CASSPGQGQFYEQYF. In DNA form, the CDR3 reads TGCGCCAGCAGCCCCGGACAGGGCCAGTTTTACGAGCAGTACTTC.

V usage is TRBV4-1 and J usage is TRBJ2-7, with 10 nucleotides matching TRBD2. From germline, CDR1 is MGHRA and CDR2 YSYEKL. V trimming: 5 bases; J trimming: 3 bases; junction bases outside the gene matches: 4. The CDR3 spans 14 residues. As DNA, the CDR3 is TGCGCCAGCAGCATTAGGACTAGCGGCTACGAGCAGTACTTC. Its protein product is CASSIRTSGYEQYF.

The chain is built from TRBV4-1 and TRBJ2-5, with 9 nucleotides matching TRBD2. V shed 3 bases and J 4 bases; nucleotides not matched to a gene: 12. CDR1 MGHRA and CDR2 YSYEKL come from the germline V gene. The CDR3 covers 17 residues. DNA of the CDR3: TGCGCCAGCAGCCAGGCTAAATTGGGACTAGCTGGAGAGACCCAGTACTTC. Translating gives CASSQAKLGLAGETQYF.

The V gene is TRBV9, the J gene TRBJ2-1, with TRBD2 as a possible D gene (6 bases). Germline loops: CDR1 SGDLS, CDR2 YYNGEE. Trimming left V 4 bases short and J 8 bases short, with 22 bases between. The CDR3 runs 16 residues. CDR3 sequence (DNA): TGTGCCAGCAGCCACCCTGTGGGGGGAGGACGAGATGAGCAGTTCTTC. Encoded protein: CASSHPVGGGRDEQFF.

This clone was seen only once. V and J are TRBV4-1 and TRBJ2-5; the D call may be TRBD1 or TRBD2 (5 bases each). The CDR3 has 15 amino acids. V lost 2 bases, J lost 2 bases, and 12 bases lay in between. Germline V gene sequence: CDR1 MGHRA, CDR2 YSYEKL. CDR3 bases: TGCGCCAGCAGCCAATCGTGGGGGAGACAAGAGACCCAGTACTTC. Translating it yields CASSQSWGRQETQYF.

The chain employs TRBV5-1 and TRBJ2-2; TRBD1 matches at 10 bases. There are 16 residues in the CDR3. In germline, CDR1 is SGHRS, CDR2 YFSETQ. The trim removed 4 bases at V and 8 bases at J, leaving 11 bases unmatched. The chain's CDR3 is CASSNRDRGVWGELFF. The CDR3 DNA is TGCGCCAGCAGCAACCGGGACAGGGGAGTTTGGGGGGAGCTGTTTTTT.

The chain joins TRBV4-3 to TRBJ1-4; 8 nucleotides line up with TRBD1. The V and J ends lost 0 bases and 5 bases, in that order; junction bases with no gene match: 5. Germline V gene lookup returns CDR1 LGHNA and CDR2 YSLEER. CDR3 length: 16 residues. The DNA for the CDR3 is TGCGCCAGCAGCCAAGAGCTCGGGACAGGCAATGAAAAACTGTTTTTT. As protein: CASSQELGTGNEKLFF.

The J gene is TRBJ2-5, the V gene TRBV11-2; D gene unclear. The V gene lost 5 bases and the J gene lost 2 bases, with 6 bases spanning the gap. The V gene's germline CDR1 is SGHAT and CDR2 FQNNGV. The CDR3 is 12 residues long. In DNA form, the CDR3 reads TGTGCCAGCAGCAAAAATCAAGAGACCCAGTACTTC. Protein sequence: CASSKNQETQYF. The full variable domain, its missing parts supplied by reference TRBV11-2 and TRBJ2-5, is EAGVAQSPRYKIIEKRQSVAFWCNPISGHATLYWYQQILGQGPKLLIQFQNNGVVDDSQLPKDRFSAERLKGVDSTLKIQPAKLEDSAVYLCASSKNQETQYFGPGTRLLVL.

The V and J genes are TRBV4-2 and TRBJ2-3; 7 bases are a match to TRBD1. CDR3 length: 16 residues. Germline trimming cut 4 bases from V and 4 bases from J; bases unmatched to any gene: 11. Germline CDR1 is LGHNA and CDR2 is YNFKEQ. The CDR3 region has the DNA TGTGCCAGCAGCCGGACCGGGACAGACACTCCAGATACGCAGTATTTT. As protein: CASSRTGTDTPDTQYF.

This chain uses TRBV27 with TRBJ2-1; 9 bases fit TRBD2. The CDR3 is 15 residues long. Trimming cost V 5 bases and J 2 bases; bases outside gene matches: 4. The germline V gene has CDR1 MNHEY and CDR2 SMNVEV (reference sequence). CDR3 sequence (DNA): TGTGCCAGCAGTAGCGGGGGGAGCCCCTACAATGAGCAGTTCTTC. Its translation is CASSSGGSPYNEQFF.

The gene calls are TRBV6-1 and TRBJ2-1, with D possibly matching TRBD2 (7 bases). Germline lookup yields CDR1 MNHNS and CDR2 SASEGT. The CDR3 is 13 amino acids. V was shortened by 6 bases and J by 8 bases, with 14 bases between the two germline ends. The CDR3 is CASRFRGRDEQFF. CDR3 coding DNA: TGTGCCAGCAGGTTTAGGGGGAGGGATGAGCAGTTCTTC.

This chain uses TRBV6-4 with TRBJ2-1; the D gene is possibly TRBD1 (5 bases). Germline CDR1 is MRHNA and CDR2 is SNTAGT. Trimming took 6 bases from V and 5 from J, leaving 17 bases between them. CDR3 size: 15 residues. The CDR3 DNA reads TGTGCCAGCAGACGAACAGGAACATTTAACAATGAGCAGTTCTTC. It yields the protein CASRRTGTFNNEQFF.

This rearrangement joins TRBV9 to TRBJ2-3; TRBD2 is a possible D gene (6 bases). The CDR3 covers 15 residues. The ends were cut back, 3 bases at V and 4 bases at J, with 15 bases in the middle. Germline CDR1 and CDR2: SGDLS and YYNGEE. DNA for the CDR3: TGTGCCAGCAGCGATACCGGGAGCGGCCCAGATACGCAGTATTTT. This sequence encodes CASSDTGSGPDTQYF.

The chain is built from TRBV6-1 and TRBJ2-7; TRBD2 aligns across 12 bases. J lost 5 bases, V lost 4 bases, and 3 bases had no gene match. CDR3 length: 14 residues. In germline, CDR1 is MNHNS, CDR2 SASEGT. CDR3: CASSASGRADEQYF. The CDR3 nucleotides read TGTGCCAGCAGTGCTAGCGGGAGGGCCGACGAGCAGTACTTC.

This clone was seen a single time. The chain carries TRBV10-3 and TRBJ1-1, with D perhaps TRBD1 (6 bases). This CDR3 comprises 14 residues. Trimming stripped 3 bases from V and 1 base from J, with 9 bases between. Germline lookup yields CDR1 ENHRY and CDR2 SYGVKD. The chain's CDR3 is CAISERGGNTEAFF. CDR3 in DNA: TGTGCCATCAGTGAAAGGGGGGGGAACACTGAAGCTTTCTTT.

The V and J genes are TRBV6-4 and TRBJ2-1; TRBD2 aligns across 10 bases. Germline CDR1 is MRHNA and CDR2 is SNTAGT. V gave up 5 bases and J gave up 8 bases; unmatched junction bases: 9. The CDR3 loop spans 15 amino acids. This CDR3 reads CASSIRDSGGDEQFF. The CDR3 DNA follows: TGTGCCAGCAGTATCCGGGACAGCGGGGGGGATGAGCAGTTCTTC.

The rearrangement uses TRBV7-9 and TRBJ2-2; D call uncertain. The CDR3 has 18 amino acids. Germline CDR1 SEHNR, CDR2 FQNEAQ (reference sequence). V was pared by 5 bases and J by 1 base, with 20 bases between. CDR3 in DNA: TGTGCCAGCAGCCGTCAGACGCTGTCAGAGCTGAACACCGGGGAGCTGTTTTTT. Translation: CASSRQTLSELNTGELFF.